A selection of T cell receptor beta chains follows, all from one sample in a study of T cells in Graves' hyperthyroidism and ophthalmopathy. Each CDR3 protein is one row after TCRdb ran MiXCR on the multiplex PCR reads. The sample consists of 340,000 or so distinct CDR3 sequences, 16% of them appearing once. The specimen was blood. These receptors all stem from a man aged 25 to 40 with Graves' hyperthyroidism. Both conserved end residues are part of each CDR3. The order of the fields is clone size, J gene, D gene, CDR3 length, V gene, CDR3 DNA, CDR3 protein. The D gene is left open where the match is weak. Clone size is shown for a subset of rows, as once, few, many or a class of expanded clone.

abundance: -; j_gene: TRBJ1-2; d_gene: TRBD1; len: 14; v_gene: TRBV5-6; CDR3nt: TGTGCCAGCAGCTGGATGACAGGGGGCGACGGCTACACCTTC; CDR3aa: CASSWMTGGDGYTF
abundance: many; j_gene: TRBJ2-5; d_gene: -; len: 11; v_gene: TRBV29-1; CDR3nt: TGCAGCGCCCTAGGGCCCGAGACCCAGTACTTC; CDR3aa: CSALGPETQYF
abundance: few; j_gene: TRBJ1-1; d_gene: TRBD1; len: 13; v_gene: TRBV30; CDR3nt: TGTGCCTGGAGCTGGACAGGGGGGGCCGAAGCTTTCTTT; CDR3aa: CAWSWTGGAEAFF
abundance: many; j_gene: TRBJ1-4; d_gene: -; len: 13; v_gene: TRBV3-1; CDR3nt: TGTGCCAGTGGGACTGCCGCTAATGAAAAACTGTTTTTT; CDR3aa: CASGTAANEKLFF
abundance: -; j_gene: TRBJ2-1; d_gene: TRBD2; len: 16; v_gene: TRBV10-2; CDR3nt: TGCGCCAGCAGACTAGCGGGAGGCGGGGAGAGGAATGAGCAGTTCTTC; CDR3aa: CASRLAGGGERNEQFF
abundance: -; j_gene: TRBJ2-1; d_gene: TRBD2; len: 16; v_gene: TRBV7-2; CDR3nt: TGTGCCAGCAGCTTAGCGACTAGCGGTGCCTACAATGAGCAGTTCTTC; CDR3aa: CASSLATSGAYNEQFF
abundance: -; j_gene: TRBJ2-7; d_gene: TRBD2; len: 15; v_gene: TRBV4-2; CDR3nt: TGTGCCAGCAGCCAGGACCTAGCGGGACCCTACGAGCAGTACTTC; CDR3aa: CASSQDLAGPYEQYF
abundance: many; j_gene: TRBJ1-1; d_gene: -; len: 14; v_gene: TRBV3-1; CDR3nt: TGTGCCAGCAGCCAGGGACACAAGAACACTGAAGCTTTCTTT; CDR3aa: CASSQGHKNTEAFF
abundance: many; j_gene: TRBJ2-3; d_gene: TRBD1; len: 15; v_gene: TRBV18; CDR3nt: TGTGCCAGCGCATCCGGACAGGGTAGTGGAGATACGCAGTATTTT; CDR3aa: CASASGQGSGDTQYF
abundance: few; j_gene: TRBJ1-2; d_gene: -; len: 16; v_gene: TRBV11-2; CDR3nt: TGTGCCAGCAGCCCTGGGGGGCGGGGGCCCCCCTATGGCTACACCTTC; CDR3aa: CASSPGGRGPPYGYTF
abundance: -; j_gene: TRBJ2-1; d_gene: TRBD2; len: 15; v_gene: TRBV13; CDR3nt: TGTGCCAGCAGCATATTGGGACTAGCTAATAATGAGCAGTTCTTC; CDR3aa: CASSILGLANNEQFF
abundance: many; j_gene: TRBJ1-3; d_gene: -; len: 14; v_gene: TRBV30; CDR3nt: TGTGCCTGGAGTGCGGGGGGCACTGGAAACACCATATATTTT; CDR3aa: CAWSAGGTGNTIYF
abundance: many; j_gene: TRBJ2-1; d_gene: -; len: 13; v_gene: TRBV2; CDR3nt: TGTGCCAGCGGAGCGGATTCCTACAATGAGCAGTTCTTC; CDR3aa: CASGADSYNEQFF
abundance: many; j_gene: TRBJ2-7; d_gene: -; len: 14; v_gene: TRBV20-1; CDR3nt: TGCAGTGCCCCTCTCAGGGTAGGGCTCCACGAGCAGTACTTC; CDR3aa: CSAPLRVGLHEQYF
abundance: -; j_gene: TRBJ2-1; d_gene: -; len: 13; v_gene: TRBV11-2; CDR3nt: TGTGCCAGCAGCTTAGCGGGAGCCCCTGGTCCGTTCTTC; CDR3aa: CASSLAGAPGPFF
abundance: many; j_gene: TRBJ2-5; d_gene: -; len: 14; v_gene: TRBV12-3/TRBV12-4; CDR3nt: TGTGCCAGCAGTCCAGTCTTGGCGCAAGAGACCCAGTACTTC; CDR3aa: CASSPVLAQETQYF
abundance: many; j_gene: TRBJ1-2; d_gene: -; len: 16; v_gene: TRBV12-3/TRBV12-4; CDR3nt: TGTGCCAGCAGCAGCGGGGCAAAGCTATTTAACTATGGCTACACCTTC; CDR3aa: CASSSGAKLFNYGYTF
abundance: many; j_gene: TRBJ2-7; d_gene: TRBD1; len: 12; v_gene: TRBV11-1; CDR3nt: TGTGCCAGCAGCCTGGACAGGGGCGTGCAGTACTTC; CDR3aa: CASSLDRGVQYF
abundance: -; j_gene: TRBJ1-2; d_gene: TRBD1; len: 17; v_gene: TRBV7-9; CDR3nt: TGTGCCAGCAGCTTGCCGACAGGGGCTAACGTTAACTATGGCTACACCTTC; CDR3aa: CASSLPTGANVNYGYTF
abundance: -; j_gene: TRBJ2-1; d_gene: -; len: 13; v_gene: TRBV12-3/TRBV12-4; CDR3nt: TGTGCCAGCAGTCCCGGCGCCGCAGGTGAGCAGTTCTTC; CDR3aa: CASSPGAAGEQFF
abundance: many; j_gene: TRBJ1-2; d_gene: TRBD1; len: 14; v_gene: TRBV4-1; CDR3nt: TGCGCCAGCAGCCGACAGACAGGGTACGCTGGCTACACCTTC; CDR3aa: CASSRQTGYAGYTF
abundance: many; j_gene: TRBJ1-3; d_gene: -; len: 13; v_gene: TRBV6-1; CDR3nt: TGTGCAGACCAAGGACTCTCTGGAAACACCATATATTTT; CDR3aa: CADQGLSGNTIYF
abundance: few; j_gene: TRBJ2-2; d_gene: -; len: 13; v_gene: TRBV19; CDR3nt: TGTGCCAGTGGCAGGGGGGAACCCGGGGAGCTGTTTTTT; CDR3aa: CASGRGEPGELFF
abundance: few; j_gene: TRBJ2-7; d_gene: TRBD1; len: 13; v_gene: TRBV19; CDR3nt: TGTGCCAGTAGCCCGGGACAGCTCTACGAGCAGTACTTC; CDR3aa: CASSPGQLYEQYF
abundance: -; j_gene: TRBJ2-2; d_gene: -; len: 16; v_gene: TRBV11-2; CDR3nt: TGTGCCAGCAGCTTAGCGCCGTTTGGAGTTCCCGGGGAGCTGTTTTTT; CDR3aa: CASSLAPFGVPGELFF
abundance: many; j_gene: TRBJ2-7; d_gene: -; len: 15; v_gene: TRBV6-5; CDR3nt: TGTGCCAGCAGTTACCCCGGGACCCCACGGGAAGAGCAGTACTTC; CDR3aa: CASSYPGTPREEQYF
abundance: few; j_gene: TRBJ2-7; d_gene: -; len: 15; v_gene: TRBV19; CDR3nt: TGTGCCAGTAGAGGGGGGAGCGGTAAGGCCTACGAGCAGTACTTC; CDR3aa: CASRGGSGKAYEQYF
abundance: many; j_gene: TRBJ2-7; d_gene: -; len: 14; v_gene: TRBV12-3/TRBV12-4; CDR3nt: TGTGCCAGCAGTTCCGCGACGGTTGTCTACGAGCAGTACTTC; CDR3aa: CASSSATVVYEQYF
abundance: few; j_gene: TRBJ1-3; d_gene: TRBD1; len: 19; v_gene: TRBV18; CDR3nt: TGTGCCAGCTCACCATTCCGGACAGGCCGCCAAAACTCTGGAAACACCATATATTTT; CDR3aa: CASSPFRTGRQNSGNTIYF
abundance: many; j_gene: TRBJ2-3; d_gene: TRBD2; len: 17; v_gene: TRBV2; CDR3nt: TGTGCCAGCAGTCTCGGGCTAGCGGGAGGAGGTGGAGATACGCAGTATTTT; CDR3aa: CASSLGLAGGGGDTQYF
abundance: few; j_gene: TRBJ2-7; d_gene: TRBD1; len: 14; v_gene: TRBV4-1; CDR3nt: TGCGCCAGCAGCCGAGGGGACAGGGGGGACGAGCAGTACTTC; CDR3aa: CASSRGDRGDEQYF
abundance: few; j_gene: TRBJ2-5; d_gene: -; len: 12; v_gene: TRBV19; CDR3nt: TGTGCCACTAGCACGGTTCCGGAGACCCAGTACTTC; CDR3aa: CATSTVPETQYF
abundance: -; j_gene: TRBJ2-7; d_gene: -; len: 13; v_gene: TRBV12-3/TRBV12-4; CDR3nt: TGCGCCAGCAGCTACAGTACGTCCTACGAGCAGTACTTC; CDR3aa: CASSYSTSYEQYF
abundance: many; j_gene: TRBJ2-7; d_gene: TRBD1; len: 15; v_gene: TRBV2; CDR3nt: TGTGCCAGCAGAGAAAGGGACAGGGTAACCTACGAGCAGTACTTC; CDR3aa: CASRERDRVTYEQYF
abundance: many; j_gene: TRBJ2-1; d_gene: -; len: 15; v_gene: TRBV7-2; CDR3nt: TGTGCCAGCACCCCCGGCAGGGAAACCTACAATGAGCAGTTCTTC; CDR3aa: CASTPGRETYNEQFF
abundance: few; j_gene: TRBJ2-1; d_gene: -; len: 17; v_gene: TRBV20-1; CDR3nt: TGCAGTGCTAGGGGCCTAGCGAGTGTTAGCTCCTACAATGAGCAGTTCTTC; CDR3aa: CSARGLASVSSYNEQFF
abundance: -; j_gene: TRBJ1-4; d_gene: -; len: 12; v_gene: TRBV29-1; CDR3nt: TGCAGCGTTGTTACAGACAATGAAAAACTGTTTTTT; CDR3aa: CSVVTDNEKLFF
abundance: -; j_gene: TRBJ2-1; d_gene: TRBD2; len: 16; v_gene: TRBV5-1; CDR3nt: TGCGCCAGCAGCACAGCGGGAGATGGGGACTACAATGAGCAGTTCTTC; CDR3aa: CASSTAGDGDYNEQFF
abundance: once; j_gene: TRBJ2-3; d_gene: -; len: 15; v_gene: TRBV5-1; CDR3nt: TGCGCCAGCAGCTTGGAAGGGAGACAGGCAGATACGCAGTATTTT; CDR3aa: CASSLEGRQADTQYF
abundance: many; j_gene: TRBJ2-1; d_gene: -; len: 12; v_gene: TRBV30; CDR3nt: TGTGCCTGGAGCCAAACCTACAATGAGCAGTTCTTC; CDR3aa: CAWSQTYNEQFF
abundance: many; j_gene: TRBJ2-2; d_gene: -; len: 14; v_gene: TRBV4-2; CDR3nt: TGTGCCAGCAGCCCGGGACATAACACCGGGGAGCTGTTTTTT; CDR3aa: CASSPGHNTGELFF
abundance: -; j_gene: TRBJ2-1; d_gene: -; len: 16; v_gene: TRBV3-1; CDR3nt: TGTGCCAGCAGCCCAAAGGGACTGAGCTCCTACAATGAGCAGTTCTTC; CDR3aa: CASSPKGLSSYNEQFF
abundance: many; j_gene: TRBJ2-1; d_gene: TRBD2; len: 15; v_gene: TRBV3-1; CDR3nt: TGTGCCAGCAGCCAGCGGGGACTAGCGGACAATGAGCAGTTCTTC; CDR3aa: CASSQRGLADNEQFF
abundance: once; j_gene: TRBJ2-1; d_gene: -; len: 15; v_gene: TRBV11-1; CDR3nt: TGTGCCAGCAGCTTAAGGTTTACATCGTACAATGAGCAGTTCTTC; CDR3aa: CASSLRFTSYNEQFF
abundance: -; j_gene: TRBJ2-7; d_gene: TRBD1; len: 15; v_gene: TRBV7-9; CDR3nt: TGTGCCAGCAGCTTAGGACAGGGGGCGAAGTACGAGCAGTGCTTC; CDR3aa: CASSLGQGAKYEQCF
abundance: -; j_gene: TRBJ1-2; d_gene: -; len: 15; v_gene: TRBV27; CDR3nt: TGTGCCAGCAGTTTATCAGTCCCCACCGCCCTGTCCTACACCTTC; CDR3aa: CASSLSVPTALSYTF
abundance: many; j_gene: TRBJ2-1; d_gene: TRBD2; len: 12; v_gene: TRBV20-1; CDR3nt: TGCAGTGCCCGACTAGCGGACAATGAGCAGTTCTTC; CDR3aa: CSARLADNEQFF
abundance: few; j_gene: TRBJ1-1; d_gene: -; len: 11; v_gene: TRBV19; CDR3nt: TGTGCCAGTAAAGGTGACACTGAAGCTTTCTTT; CDR3aa: CASKGDTEAFF
abundance: -; j_gene: TRBJ2-7; d_gene: -; len: 18; v_gene: TRBV6-1; CDR3nt: TGTGCCAGCAGTCCCCTCCGATTCAAGCGGGACACATTCTACGAGCAGTACTTC; CDR3aa: CASSPLRFKRDTFYEQYF
abundance: few; j_gene: TRBJ1-5; d_gene: -; len: 14; v_gene: TRBV19; CDR3nt: TGTGCCAGTAGCTGGGGGAATAGCAATCAGCCCCAGCATTTT; CDR3aa: CASSWGNSNQPQHF
abundance: many; j_gene: TRBJ2-7; d_gene: -; len: 11; v_gene: TRBV20-1; CDR3nt: TGCAGTGTACTTAAGTCCTACGAGCAGTACTTC; CDR3aa: CSVLKSYEQYF
abundance: many; j_gene: TRBJ2-6; d_gene: TRBD2; len: 17; v_gene: TRBV19; CDR3nt: TGTGCCAGTAGGCTACTAGCGGATCCGTCTGGGGCCAACGTCCTGACTTTC; CDR3aa: CASRLLADPSGANVLTF
abundance: -; j_gene: TRBJ2-2; d_gene: -; len: 15; v_gene: TRBV7-3; CDR3nt: TGTGCCAGCAGCTTAACTTTCTCTTCCCACGGGGAGCTGTTTTTT; CDR3aa: CASSLTFSSHGELFF
abundance: many; j_gene: TRBJ2-1; d_gene: -; len: 14; v_gene: TRBV3-1; CDR3nt: TGTGCCAGCAGCCGAAGGGGCAGGGGAAATGAGCAGTTCTTC; CDR3aa: CASSRRGRGNEQFF
abundance: many; j_gene: TRBJ2-6; d_gene: -; len: 14; v_gene: TRBV29-1; CDR3nt: TGCAGCGTCGCCCAGGGTTTCGGGGCCAACGTCCTGACTTTC; CDR3aa: CSVAQGFGANVLTF